A single sample gave rise to the 30 T cell receptor beta chains below, sequenced in a study of T-cell memory formation after mild COVID-19. Each CDR3 protein is one row after TCRdb ran MiXCR on the 5' RACE reads. The repertoire includes about 110,000 distinct CDR3 sequences, 15% to 20% of them detected once, and 28% sits in the top ten. The sequenced sample consisted of PBMCs or a T cell subset sorted from them (not recorded which). Every receptor here comes from an adult woman who had mild COVID-19 (a few samples of this study predate the infection). Cell type and time point are not known.

The sample holds many counts of this clonotype. Its ends do not fully match the called genes, so a read error is possible. The rearrangement uses TRBV11-2 and TRBJ2-7; TRBD2 might be the D (6 bases). Germline-derived CDR1 and CDR2 are SGHAT and FQNNGV. CDR3 length: 13 residues. The CDR3 sequence is CASSLVIGSTGDF. The CDR3 region has the DNA TGTGCCAGCAGCTTGGTAATAGGGAGCACGGGGGACTTC.

This clonotype was found a few times. The chain carries TRBV7-6 and TRBJ2-3, with 10 bases fitting TRBD2. Germline values: CDR1 SGHVS, CDR2 FNYEAQ. After removal of 4 bases from V and 4 bases from J, the junction contained 2 bases not matched to a gene. The CDR3 totals 14 residues. The DNA for the CDR3 is TGTGCCAGCAGCTCAGCGGGAGGGGCAGATACGCAGTATTTT. Its translation: CASSSAGGADTQYF.

This clonotype was detected a few times. The chain employs TRBV4-1 and TRBJ2-2; D unresolved. The germline V gene encodes CDR1 MGHRA and CDR2 YSYEKL. Trimming removed 1 base at V and 4 bases at J, with 10 bases between. The CDR3 has 15 amino acids. The CDR3 protein is CASSQAPEPTGELFF. The CDR3 nucleotides are TGCGCCAGCAGCCAAGCACCTGAACCCACCGGGGAGCTGTTTTTT.

This clonotype has more than one count but fewer than ten. V is TRBV5-1 and J is TRBJ2-7; TRBD1 agrees at 8 bases. The V gene's germline CDR1 is SGHRS and CDR2 YFSETQ. The CDR3 is 14 residues long. V shed 4 bases and J 2 bases; nucleotides not matched to a gene: 5. DNA for the CDR3: TGCGCCAGCAGCGACGGACAGGGCCCCTACGAGCAGTACTTC. This encodes CASSDGQGPYEQYF.

The chain uses TRBV7-9 and TRBJ1-1; 7 bases align to TRBD1. CDR1 and CDR2 from the germline V gene are SEHNR and FQNEAQ (reference sequence). CDR3 size: 15 residues. V lost 0 bases and J lost 1; bases outside the gene matches: 2. CDR3 in amino acids: CASSLARGKNTEAFF. The CDR3 region has the DNA TGTGCCAGCAGCTTAGCCAGGGGGAAGAACACTGAAGCTTTCTTT.

This clonotype was seen a handful of times. The rearrangement joins TRBV6-6 to TRBJ2-6; D not certain. V dropped 2 bases and J dropped 7 bases, with 15 bases sitting between them. Per germline, CDR1 MNHNY and CDR2 SVGAGI (reference sequence). The CDR3 consists of 16 residues. Here the CDR3 reads CASSYPTGPGANVLTF. CDR3 DNA: TGTGCCAGCAGTTACCCTACGGGCCCCGGAGCCAACGTCCTGACTTTC.

The chain links TRBV18 to TRBJ2-7; D unclear. Trimming pared 3 bases from V and 3 bases from J, leaving 9 bases between. Germline lookup yields CDR1 KGHSH and CDR2 LQKENI. The CDR3 spans 13 residues. The CDR3 loop reads CASSPSLYYEQYF. CDR3 nucleotide sequence: TGTGCCAGCTCACCGTCGCTGTACTACGAGCAGTACTTC.

The V gene is TRBV6-5, the J gene TRBJ2-1, with 7 bases fitting TRBD2. V shed 7 bases, J shed 10 bases, and the junction held 13 bases outside the gene matches. The CDR3 contains 14 residues. Germline values: CDR1 MNHEY, CDR2 SVGAGI. CDR3 coding DNA: TGTGCCAGCACCCTTGGCGGGGGAGATGGGGAGCAGTTCTTC. Protein sequence: CASTLGGGDGEQFF.

In this sample, this clonotype turned up a few times. The rearrangement uses TRBV5-1 and TRBJ1-4; D might be TRBD1 (6 bases). The germline V gene has CDR1 SGHRS and CDR2 YFSETQ. Trimming took off 1 base at V and 4 bases at J, with 17 bases between the two ends. The CDR3 runs 17 residues. The CDR3 coding sequence is TGCGCCAGCAGCTTGAGAGTTGGGGGGCTGGGTAATGAAAAACTGTTTTTT. Its protein is CASSLRVGGLGNEKLFF.

CDR3 protein: CASSQPLAGLTGELFF. CDR3 coding DNA: TGTGCCAGCAGCCAACCCCTAGCGGGACTGACCGGGGAGCTGTTTTTT. The V and J genes are TRBV3-1 and TRBJ2-2; 9 bases are shared with TRBD2. This CDR3 spans 16 amino acids. With V trimmed by 2 bases and J by 5 bases, 6 bases remained unmatched. Germline CDR1 is LGHDT and CDR2 is YNNKEL (reference sequence).

The V call is TRBV5-6, the J call TRBJ2-1; D possibly matches TRBD1 or TRBD2 (5 bases each). CDR1 and CDR2 (germline): SGHDT, YYEEEE. V was cut by 0 bases and J by 0 bases, with 10 bases left in between. The CDR3 contains 16 residues. CDR3 in amino acids: CASSLGGTNSYNEQFF. The CDR3 DNA sequence: TGTGCCAGCAGCTTGGGTGGGACCAACTCCTACAATGAGCAGTTCTTC.

This clonotype was seen more than once but under ten times. CDR3 region: CASSLGQGERYEQYF. In DNA form, the CDR3 reads TGTGCCAGCAGCCTCGGACAGGGTGAGAGGTACGAGCAGTACTTC. The chain has TRBV7-9 and TRBJ2-7, with 8 nucleotides matching TRBD1. CDR3 length: 15 amino acids. V shed 5 bases, J shed 4 bases, and the junction held 10 bases outside the gene matches. CDR1 is SEHNR and CDR2 is FQNEAQ in the germline V gene (reference sequence).

This clonotype was observed many times. This chain joins TRBV27 and TRBJ2-5; 8 bases are a match to TRBD1. The CDR3 is made up of 15 amino acids. Germline loops: CDR1 MNHEY, CDR2 SMNVEV (reference sequence). Germline trimming cut 4 bases from V and 9 bases from J; bases unmatched to any gene: 13. The CDR3 DNA is TGTGCCAGCAGTTCCGCCCCGGACAGGGTGGGGGCCCAGTACTTC. Translating gives CASSSAPDRVGAQYF.

This clonotype was observed once. V gene TRBV21-1 combines with J gene TRBJ1-5; the table's D gene call, TRBD1, was not cross checked with the DNA. TRBV21-1 is shown as a pseudogene. This CDR3 contains 16 residues. The CDR3, as DNA: TGTGCCAGCAGCAAAGGAATTTGGACAGGGATCGAGCCCCAGCATTTT. Translating gives CASSKGIWTGIEPQHF.

Ten or more counts support this clonotype. This rearrangement joins TRBV4-3 to TRBJ2-7; 12 positions match TRBD2. V lost 4 bases, J lost 0 bases, and 1 base stayed unmatched. The CDR3 runs to 15 residues. CDR1 and CDR2 from the germline V gene are LGHNA and YSLEER. The DNA for the CDR3 is TGCGCCAGCAGCCCGACTAGCGGGAGCTCCTACGAGCAGTACTTC. Its translation: CASSPTSGSSYEQYF.

The chain couples TRBV20-1 to TRBJ1-5; 9 nucleotides agree with TRBD1. CDR1 and CDR2 from the germline V gene are DFQATT and SNEGSKA (reference sequence). The CDR3 loop spans 17 amino acids. V shed 1 base and J 0 bases; nucleotides not matched to a gene: 7. Written as DNA, the CDR3 is TGCAGTGCTAGAGTGGGACAGGGAGCTTATAGCAATCAGCCCCAGCATTTT. Its translation is CSARVGQGAYSNQPQHF.

This clonotype was seen repeatedly, ten times or more. This chain joins TRBV29-1 and TRBJ2-1, with unresolved D. The CDR3 spans 12 residues. From germline, CDR1 is SQVTM and CDR2 ANQGSEA. The V and J ends lost 0 bases and 10 bases respectively, with 10 bases between them. Written as DNA, the CDR3 is TGCAGCGTTGAAGAGTCCGGCCCCGAGCAGTTCTTC. It codes for CSVEESGPEQFF.

This clonotype occurred a few times. The V and J genes are TRBV6-5 and TRBJ1-6; TRBD1 might be the D (6 bases). The CDR3 loop spans 14 amino acids. Trimming took 7 bases from V and 7 from J, leaving 14 bases between them. Germline V CDR1 and CDR2: MNHEY, SVGAGI. The CDR3 DNA reads as TGTGCCAGCAACCCATGGGGGCCCAATTCACCCCTCCACTTT. Protein product: CASNPWGPNSPLHF.

This clonotype was seen a handful of times. This CDR3 reads CASSPATSGGETQYF. Here the CDR3 DNA reads TGTGCCAGCAGCCCGGCGACTAGCGGCGGGGAGACCCAGTACTTC. The gene calls are TRBV9 and TRBJ2-5; 9 nucleotides match TRBD2. There are 15 residues in the CDR3. Unmatched junction bases numbered 9, after V lost 4 bases and J lost 5 bases. Per germline, CDR1 SGDLS and CDR2 YYNGEE.

This chain joins TRBV29-1 and TRBJ1-2, with 9 bases aligning to TRBD1. This CDR3 comprises 13 residues. Germline V gives CDR1 SQVTM, CDR2 ANQGSEA. After removal of 7 bases from V and 2 bases from J, the junction contained 5 bases not matched to a gene. DNA for the CDR3: TGCAGCGATCGGGACAGGGAGAACTATGGCTACACCTTC. As protein: CSDRDRENYGYTF.

Ten or more counts support this clonotype. The V call is TRBV20-1, the J call TRBJ2-1; D is possibly TRBD1 (5 bases). V lost 6 bases, J lost 0 bases, and 18 bases lay in between. Germline assignment: CDR1 DFQATT and CDR2 SNEGSKA (reference sequence). The CDR3 runs to 16 residues. Here the CDR3 reads CSAAWGGTSSYNEQFF. CDR3 nucleotides: TGCAGTGCCGCATGGGGCGGAACCAGCTCCTACAATGAGCAGTTCTTC.

Regarding this clonotype: This clone may be a read error of a much larger clone one base away. This sequence joins TRBV12-3 or TRBV12-4 and TRBJ2-7, with a weak D call TRBD2 (7 bases). CDR3 size: 15 residues. Trimming left V 2 bases short and J 4 bases short, with 15 bases between. CDR3 coding DNA: TGTGCCAGCAGTTTAAGCGGGGACATGGAGTACGAGCAGTACTTC. Amino acid sequence: CASSLSGDMEYEQYF.

The rearrangement links TRBV4-2 to TRBJ1-1; a weak D match, TRBD1 (5 bases). With 0 bases removed from V and 4 bases from J, the gap between germline ends came to 15 bases. CDR1 and CDR2 (germline): LGHNA, YNFKEQ. This CDR3 has 16 amino acids. The CDR3 DNA sequence: TGTGCCAGCAGCCAAGACAATCCGGGGCAAGGCACTGAAGCTTTCTTT. As protein: CASSQDNPGQGTEAFF.

The V and J genes are TRBV24-1 and TRBJ1-1, with a possible D match to TRBD1 (5 bases). Germline V gene sequence: CDR1 KGHDR, CDR2 SFDVKD. V dropped 4 bases and J dropped 3 bases, with 17 bases sitting between them. The CDR3 consists of 16 residues. The CDR3 region has the DNA TGTGCCACCAGTGAGAATTCACTAAAGGGGCACACTGAAGCTTTCTTT. Amino acid sequence: CATSENSLKGHTEAFF.

V gene TRBV3-1 combines with J gene TRBJ2-7, with D tentatively TRBD2 (6 bases). V shed 3 bases and J shed 4 bases, with 10 bases lying between them. Germline assignment: CDR1 LGHDT and CDR2 YNNKEL (reference sequence). The CDR3 is 13 amino acids. CDR3: CASSHPGEYEQYF. The CDR3 bases are TGTGCCAGCAGCCACCCGGGGGAATACGAGCAGTACTTC.

This clonotype occurred a few times. The rearrangement uses TRBV5-5 and TRBJ1-2; no clear D. CDR1 and CDR2 (germline): SGHKS, YYEKEE (reference sequence). The CDR3 extends over 13 amino acids. V was trimmed by 5 bases and J by 1 base, leaving 9 bases between them. CDR3 in amino acids: CASRPDNNYGYTF. Here the CDR3 DNA reads TGTGCCAGCAGACCTGACAATAACTATGGCTACACCTTC.

V and J are TRBV18 and TRBJ2-7; D perhaps matches TRBD2 (5 bases). Germline lookup yields CDR1 KGHSH and CDR2 LQKENI. V lost 6 bases and J 3 bases, leaving 12 bases between the germline ends. The CDR3 is 13 residues long. CDR3 sequence (DNA): TGTGCCAGCTCTCGGACTGGTTACTACGAGCAGTACTTC. Translating it yields CASSRTGYYEQYF.

This clonotype was picked up a small number of times. This chain joins TRBV6-5 and TRBJ2-5, with D perhaps given as TRBD1 or TRBD2 (7 bases each). Germline CDR1 is MNHEY and CDR2 is SVGAGI. The CDR3 covers 16 residues. Trimming shortened V by 0 bases and J by 4 bases, and 15 bases separated the two germline ends. CDR3 sequence reads: CASSYSRQGGRETQYF. CDR3 sequence (DNA): TGTGCCAGCAGTTACTCTAGACAGGGAGGGCGAGAGACCCAGTACTTC.

This sequence joins TRBV5-1 and TRBJ2-7; TRBD1 matches at 8 bases. Germline V gene lookup returns CDR1 SGHRS and CDR2 YFSETQ. The CDR3 covers 13 residues. J gave up 3 bases and V 1 base, and 0 bases lay outside the gene matches. In nucleotides, the CDR3 is TGCGCCAGCAGCTTGACAGGGGGCTACGAGCAGTACTTC. It yields the protein CASSLTGGYEQYF.

The chain uses TRBV29-1 and TRBJ2-7; the D gene is possibly TRBD2 (6 bases). This CDR3 spans 15 amino acids. V was pared by 2 bases and J by 1 base, with 15 bases between. Germline CDR1 SQVTM, CDR2 ANQGSEA. CDR3 in DNA: TGCAGCGTTGAAATCCCGGGACTCTCATCCTACGAGCAGTACTTC. This gives the protein CSVEIPGLSSYEQYF.